Given below is one T cell receptor (beta chain) in context. The antigen it recognizes is unknown. Qualities for individual bases were not recorded, and no much larger clone is one base off. Each collaborating institution followed its own protocols to collect whole blood in K2EDTA tubes. For TCRbeta analysis, collaborator samples were shipped as frozen whole blood, as isolated PBMCs, or as DNA extracted from either sample type. This sample is part of a study of blood T cell repertoires in COVID-19 (TCRdb year 2020). About the full investigation: The collaborator samples originated in the United States, Italy and Spain and spanned the acute and convalescent phases of COVID-19. The material from the prospective study consisted of cDNA or gDNA derived from T cells, B-cell-depleted T cells, or PBMCs. Subjects who had been exposed to COVID-19, were actively infected with it, or had recovered from it provided the deeply sampled blood TCRbeta repertoires that made up the dataset. A freely available public database, intended as a resource for researchers studying the immune response to SARS-CoV-2, is where the repertoires were released. The samples were drawn from two sources: the first 160 participants of the ongoing ImmuneRACE study, and 1,200 or so subjects contributed by 6 global collaborators. Nearly every sample came with metadata listing a de-identified subject ID, COVID-19 status, age in years and sex. Where HLA class I and class II types were available, the types were taken from metadata supplied by the sample provider, not from assay-based typing. General findings and caveats noted by the study authors: How much clinical and demographic metadata was included differed by source and by participant, and the metadata was provided uncurated.

The immunoSEQ Assay, a bias-controlled multiplex PCR, was used to amplify TCRbeta CDR3 regions from genomic DNA. The authors' analysis ran thus. Within the assay, amplification of reference gene primers was used to estimate how many nucleated cells each sample contained. Sequence reads were collapsed and filtered to measure the absolute abundance of every unique TCRbeta CDR3 rearrangement. For each sample, productive Simpson clonality was calculated as the square root of Simpson's diversity index over productive rearrangements. The table comes from immuneACCESS by way of TCRdb, which keeps in-frame sequences with V and J called. Part of the clones is missing from these tables; in studies checked, under half for an unresolved V gene and the rest for unknown reasons. The V and J calls and the clone size are those of that table, but D and trimming were determined from the DNA. The sample yields some 170,000 clones; roughly 87% were counted once. 1.6% of the sample is held by the ten biggest clonotypes.

CDR1 and CDR2 are drawn from the germline V gene: LGHNA, YSLEER. Trimming at the junction amounts to 4 bases on V and 8 bases on J, and the germline ends lie 8 bases apart. Including the terminal cysteine and phenylalanine, the CDR3 comprises 12 residues. Only the CDR3 DNA stays, 36 bases, in frame from base 1. The chain joins TRBV4-3 to TRBJ2-2, and perhaps TRBD2 as D gene, on 5 matching bases. Sequenced: peripheral blood. The receptor comes from a woman aged 50 to 60 with acute or convalescent COVID-19. The DNA reads TGCGCCAGCAGCCCCTGGGAGGGGGAGCTGTTTTTT. Translated, this is CASSPWEGELFF.